This T cell receptor (beta chain) originates from a study of monozygotic twins with inflammatory bowel disease. Study results and caveats: Clonotype overlap with others was lower in IBD patients than in healthy twins, a difference that was greatest with disease activity.

Concerning this clonotype itself: Its antigen is currently unknown.

CDR1 is LNHDA and CDR2 is SQIVND in the germline V gene (reference sequence). The CDR3 loop spans 13 amino acids. Blood was drawn at 2.5 ml per donor. Total RNA was isolated from whole blood without T cell sorting. Added by template switching were UMIs that each held a 6-nucleotide sample barcode. TCRdb reprocessed the 5' RACE reads, with one entry per CDR3 protein and no DNA. In total, the table holds under 200,000 distinct CDR3 sequences. The chain uses TRBV19 and TRBJ1-1. The sequencing sample was made of blood. This clonotype originated in a human donor with ulcerative colitis or Crohn's disease, or a healthy co-twin of an affected twin (not recorded which). The CDR3 protein is CASSRRENTEAFF. The whole variable domain, remainder taken from reference TRBV19 and TRBJ1-1, is DGGITQSPKYLFRKEGQNVTLSCEQNLNHDAMYWYRQDPGQGLRLIYYSQIVNDFQKGDIAEGYSVSREKKESFPLTVTSAQKNPTAFYLCASSRRENTEAFFGQGTRLTVV.